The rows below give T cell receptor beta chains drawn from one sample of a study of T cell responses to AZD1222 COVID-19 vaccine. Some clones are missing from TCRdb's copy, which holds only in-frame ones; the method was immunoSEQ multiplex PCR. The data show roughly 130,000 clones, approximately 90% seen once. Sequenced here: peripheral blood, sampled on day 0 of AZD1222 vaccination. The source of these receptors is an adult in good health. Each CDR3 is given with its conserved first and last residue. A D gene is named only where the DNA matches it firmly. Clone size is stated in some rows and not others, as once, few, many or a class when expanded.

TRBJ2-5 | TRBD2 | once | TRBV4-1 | CASSRRLAGSQETQYF | TGCGCCAGCAGCCGCCGACTAGCGGGATCACAAGAGACCCAGTACTTC
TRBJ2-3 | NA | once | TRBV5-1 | CASSLPGQGTDTQYF | TGCGCCAGCAGCTTGCCGGGGCAAGGAACAGATACGCAGTATTTT
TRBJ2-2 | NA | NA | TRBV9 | CASSVVGGELFF | TGTGCCAGCAGCGTCGTGGGCGGGGAGCTGTTTTTT
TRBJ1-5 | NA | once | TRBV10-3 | CAIKGLDNQPQHF | TGTGCCATCAAAGGGCTGGATAATCAGCCCCAGCATTTT
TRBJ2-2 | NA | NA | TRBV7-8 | CASSPYAPGPNTGELFF | TGTGCCAGCAGCCCGTACGCCCCGGGCCCTAACACCGGGGAGCTGTTTTTT
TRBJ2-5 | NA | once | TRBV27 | CASSLRGRGETQYF | TGTGCCAGCAGTTTAAGAGGCAGGGGAGAGACCCAGTACTTC
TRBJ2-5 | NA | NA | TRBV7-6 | CASSANMETQYF | TGTGCCAGCAGCGCCAACATGGAGACCCAGTACTTC
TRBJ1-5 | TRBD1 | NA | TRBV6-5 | CASSGTGDNQPQHF | TGTGCCAGCTCCGGGACAGGCGATAATCAGCCCCAGCATTTT
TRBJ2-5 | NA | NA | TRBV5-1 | CASSLQQETQYF | TGCGCCAGCAGCTTACAACAAGAGACCCAGTACTTC
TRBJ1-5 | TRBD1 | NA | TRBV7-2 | CASSLRQGVGNQPQHF | TGTGCCAGCAGCTTAAGACAGGGGGTCGGCAATCAGCCCCAGCATTTT
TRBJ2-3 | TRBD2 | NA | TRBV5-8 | CASSLGLARASQYF | TGTGCCAGCAGCTTAGGACTAGCCAGGGCATCGCAGTATTTT
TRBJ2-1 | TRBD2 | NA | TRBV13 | CASSDTGTSGGYSYNEQFF | TGTGCCAGCAGCGATACCGGGACTAGCGGGGGGTACTCCTACAATGAGCAGTTCTTC
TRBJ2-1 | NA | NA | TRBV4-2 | CASSPGSSAEQFF | TGTGCCAGCAGCCCCGGAAGCTCAGCCGAGCAGTTCTTC
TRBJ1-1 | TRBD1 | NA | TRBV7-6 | CASSLVDRVFF | TGTGCCAGCAGCTTAGTTGACAGGGTTTTCTTT
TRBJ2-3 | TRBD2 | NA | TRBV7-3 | CASSSTSGGTDTQYF | TGTGCCAGCAGCTCGACTAGCGGGGGGACAGATACGCAGTATTTT
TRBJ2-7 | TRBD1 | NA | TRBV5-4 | CASSLGQGRNEQYF | TGTGCCAGCAGCTTGGGACAGGGGAGGAACGAGCAGTACTTC
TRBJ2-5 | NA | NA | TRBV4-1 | CASSLGVAQETQYF | TGCGCCAGCAGCCTTGGTGTGGCCCAAGAGACCCAGTACTTC
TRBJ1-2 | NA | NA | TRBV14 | CASSQESRGANYGYTF | TGTGCCAGCAGCCAAGAATCACGGGGAGCTAACTATGGCTACACCTTC
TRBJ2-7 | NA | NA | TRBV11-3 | CASSRRTAYSYEQYF | TGTGCCAGCAGCCGACGGACAGCCTACTCCTACGAGCAGTACTTC
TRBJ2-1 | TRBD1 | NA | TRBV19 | CASSIKGQGTSYNEQFF | TGTGCCAGTAGTATTAAGGGACAGGGAACATCCTACAATGAGCAGTTCTTC
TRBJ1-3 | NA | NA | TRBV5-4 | CAGRSSGNTIYF | TGTGCAGGCAGGAGCTCTGGAAACACCATATATTTT
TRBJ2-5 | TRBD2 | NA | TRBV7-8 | CASNRLAGGSKETQYF | TGTGCCAGCAACAGACTAGCGGGAGGGTCCAAGGAGACCCAGTACTTC
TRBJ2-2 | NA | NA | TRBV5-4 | CASSWRTNTGELFF | TGTGCCAGCAGCTGGAGGACGAACACCGGGGAGCTGTTTTTT
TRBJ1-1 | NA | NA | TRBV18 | CASSPPDGGSTEAFF | TGTGCCAGCTCACCACCGGACGGGGGAAGCACTGAAGCTTTCTTT
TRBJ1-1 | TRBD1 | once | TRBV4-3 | CASSFGQGEATEAFF | TGCGCCAGCAGCTTCGGACAGGGGGAGGCTACTGAAGCTTTCTTT
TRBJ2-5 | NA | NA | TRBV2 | CASTGAGDLQETQYF | TGTGCCAGCACCGGGGCAGGGGACCTACAAGAGACCCAGTACTTC
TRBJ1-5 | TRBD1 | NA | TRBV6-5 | CASSRGTGVGQPQHF | TGTGCCAGCAGTAGGGGGACAGGGGTGGGTCAGCCCCAGCATTTT
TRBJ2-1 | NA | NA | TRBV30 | CAWTYNLGGEQFF | TGTGCCTGGACATACAACTTGGGGGGTGAGCAGTTCTTC
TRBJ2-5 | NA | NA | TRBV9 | CASSVSGSQETQYF | TGTGCCAGCAGCGTATCGGGGAGTCAAGAGACCCAGTACTTC
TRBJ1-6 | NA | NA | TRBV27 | CASSLSHVPPLHF | TGTGCCAGCAGTTTATCACACGTGCCACCCCTCCACTTT
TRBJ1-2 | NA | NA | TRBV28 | CASSLTGYYGYTF | TGTGCCAGCAGTTTGACAGGATACTATGGCTACACCTTC
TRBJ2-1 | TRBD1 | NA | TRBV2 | CASKRDRVNEQFF | TGTGCCAGCAAGCGGGACAGGGTAAATGAGCAGTTCTTC
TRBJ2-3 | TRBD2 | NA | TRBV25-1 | CASRTSGYTDTQYF | TGTGCCAGCAGGACTAGCGGTTACACAGATACGCAGTATTTT
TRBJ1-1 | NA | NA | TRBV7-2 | CASSFPDYTEAFF | TGTGCCAGCAGCTTCCCGGACTACACTGAAGCTTTCTTT
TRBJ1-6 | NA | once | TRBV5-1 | CASSLDRVVSPLHF | TGCGCCAGCAGCTTGGACAGGGTGGTGTCACCCCTCCACTTT
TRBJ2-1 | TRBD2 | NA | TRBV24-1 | CATSDLREGGNEQFF | TGTGCCACCAGTGATTTGCGGGAGGGAGGGAATGAGCAGTTCTTC